The subject of this entry is one T cell receptor (beta chain). Living in roughly 23 US areas, the participants were between about 18 and 100 years of age. Recovered participants had two consecutive negative NP/OP PCR tests, healthcare professional clearance, or symptom resolution. The CDR3 is 16 amino acids. V was shortened by 3 bases and J by 0 bases, with 12 bases between the two germline ends. Germline V gene data show CDR1 as MNHNS and CDR2 as SASEGT. The authors' processing: Nucleated cell counts were estimated from reference gene primer amplification. The protocol was immunoSEQ multiplex PCR, while the TCRdb copy is restricted to in-frame clones and leaves out a portion. Clone size and the V and J calls come from that table; the DNA yielded D and trimming. This sample yields roughly 300,000 clones, of which around 85% are seen a single time; under 3% belongs to the top ten. This record belongs to a study of blood T cell repertoires in COVID-19. Study at large: T cells, B-cell-depleted T cells, or PBMCs provided the cDNA or gDNA that served as material.

The chain is built from TRBV6-1 and TRBJ1-3; tentative D call: TRBD1 (5 bases). The sequence was obtained from a woman between 50 and 59 years old who had recovered from COVID-19. Sequencing was carried out using PBMCs or T cells enriched from blood (not recorded which). The CDR3, as DNA: TGTGCCAGCAGTGAGGGGGGTCGGTACTCTGGAAACACCATATATTTT. Translation: CASSEGGRYSGNTIYF.